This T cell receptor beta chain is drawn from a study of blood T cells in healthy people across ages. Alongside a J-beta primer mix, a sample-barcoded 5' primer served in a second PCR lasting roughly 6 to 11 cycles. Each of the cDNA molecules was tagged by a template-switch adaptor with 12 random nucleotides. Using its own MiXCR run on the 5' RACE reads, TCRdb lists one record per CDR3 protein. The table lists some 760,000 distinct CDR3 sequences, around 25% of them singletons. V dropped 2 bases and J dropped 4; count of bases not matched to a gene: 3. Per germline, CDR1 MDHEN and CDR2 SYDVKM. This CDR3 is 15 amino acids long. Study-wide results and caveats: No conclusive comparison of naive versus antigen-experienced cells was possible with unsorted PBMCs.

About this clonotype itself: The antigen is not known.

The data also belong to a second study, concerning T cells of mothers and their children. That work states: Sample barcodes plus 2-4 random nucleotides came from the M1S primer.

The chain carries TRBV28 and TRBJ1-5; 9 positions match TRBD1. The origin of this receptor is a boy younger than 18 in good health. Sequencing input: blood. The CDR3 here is CASSLRQGENQPQHF. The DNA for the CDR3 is TGTGCCAGCAGTTTACGACAGGGGGAAAATCAGCCCCAGCATTTT.